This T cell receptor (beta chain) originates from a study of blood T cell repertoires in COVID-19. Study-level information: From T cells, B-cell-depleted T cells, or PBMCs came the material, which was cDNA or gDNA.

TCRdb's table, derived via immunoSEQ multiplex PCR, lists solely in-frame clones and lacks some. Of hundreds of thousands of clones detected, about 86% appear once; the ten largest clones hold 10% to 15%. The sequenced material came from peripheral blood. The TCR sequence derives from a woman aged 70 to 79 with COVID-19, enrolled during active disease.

CDR3 in DNA: TGTGCCTGGAGTGTCCCCTCCAATGAGCAGTTCTTC. Protein: CAWSVPSNEQFF. The rearrangement joins TRBV30 to TRBJ2-1; no firm D call. V lost 0 bases and J 6 bases, leaving 6 bases between the germline ends. CDR3 length: 12 amino acids. Germline V lookup: CDR1 GTSNPN, CDR2 SVGIG (reference sequence).